This entry describes one TCR beta chain. The antigen is undetermined. Other DNA sequences of this sample code for an identical CDR3. The entry originates in a study of Ad26.COV2.S vaccination and SARS-CoV-2 variants. TCRdb's copy holds only in-frame clones and misses some; the assay was immunoSEQ multiplex PCR. Here the sample spans about 350,000 clones, roughly 91% being singletons. General observations from the study: Vaccine recipients had higher spike-specific TCR breadth than placebo recipients. Substantial breadth was reported for post-vaccination spike-specific CD8+ and CD4+ T cells. Those who received vaccine or placebo ended up with similar non-spike TCR breadth.

The treatment: 15 to 20 received Ad26.COV2.S at low or high dose, single or two shots; about five received placebo; per-sample allocation not given. Collection of the samples took place on day 63 after the first injection of vaccine or placebo. The receptor was isolated from a person aged 18 to 59 who received the Ad26.COV2.S COVID-19 vaccine or a placebo. Sequencing used peripheral blood, obtained in a trial of Ad26.COV2.S vaccine versus placebo.

In nucleotides, the CDR3 is TGTGCCAGCTCGCAGGGGGACAACTATGGCTACACCTTC. Encoded protein: CASSQGDNYGYTF. This chain links TRBV28 with TRBJ1-2; 7 bases match TRBD1. Germline CDR1 MDHEN, CDR2 SYDVKM. V lost 8 bases to trimming and J lost 2 bases; unmatched junction nucleotides: 5. This CDR3 is built from 13 residues.